The next 27 T cell receptor beta chains were all read from a single sample in a study of siplizumab effects on memory and regulatory T cells. The method was immunoSEQ multiplex PCR; TCRdb's version includes in-frame clones alone and lacks a portion of them. The sample records roughly 93,000 clones, around 94% being singletons. Material: non-Treg CD4+ T cells sorted from blood. All receptors derive from a human donor in good health.

The genes are TRBV7-3 and TRBJ2-7; D possibly corresponds to TRBD2 (5 bases). Germline lookup yields CDR1 SGHTA and CDR2 FQGTGA. The CDR3 extends over 16 amino acids. Trimming pared 1 base from V and 3 bases from J, leaving 16 bases between. The chain's CDR3 is CASSLRGKVGVYEQYF. The DNA for the CDR3 is TGTGCCAGCAGCTTAAGGGGAAAAGTCGGGGTCTACGAGCAGTACTTC.

DNA of the CDR3: TGTGCCTGGAGTGTCCGACGGTCCTTGGGTGGCTACACCTTC. Its translation is CAWSVRRSLGGYTF. This chain uses TRBV30 with TRBJ1-2; no clear D. Between the trimmed V and J ends, which lost 0 bases and 7 bases, there was a span of 15 bases. The germline gives CDR1 GTSNPN, CDR2 SVGIG (reference sequence). The CDR3 covers 14 residues.

The chain joins TRBV5-1 to TRBJ2-7; 8 bases line up with TRBD2. Germline CDR1 is SGHRS and CDR2 is YFSETQ. The CDR3 sequence is 17 residues long. V gave up 0 bases and J gave up 2 bases; unmatched junction bases: 10. The CDR3 loop is CASSLVASGFSPYEQYF. DNA for the CDR3: TGCGCCAGCAGCTTGGTTGCTAGCGGGTTCAGCCCCTACGAGCAGTACTTC.

The rearrangement links TRBV28 to TRBJ1-4; tentatively, D is TRBD1 (5 bases). The ends were cut back, 6 bases at V and 7 bases at J, with 12 bases in the middle. Germline loops: CDR1 MDHEN, CDR2 SYDVKM. There are 13 residues in the CDR3. DNA for the CDR3: TGTGCCAGCAGCCTCCCGGGACGTGAAAAACTGTTTTTT. Residues: CASSLPGREKLFF. Together with reference TRBV28 and TRBJ1-4, the CDR3 gives the full variable domain: DVKVTQSSRYLVKRTGEKVFLECVQDMDHENMFWYRQDPGLGLRLIYFSYDVKMKEKGDIPEGYSVSREKKERFSLILESASTNQTSMYLCASSLPGREKLFFGSGTQLSVL.

This rearrangement joins TRBV29-1 to TRBJ2-5, with 7 nucleotides matching TRBD1. V shed 7 bases and J 0 bases; nucleotides not matched to a gene: 11. Per germline, CDR1 SQVTM and CDR2 ANQGSEA. The CDR3 spans 15 residues. CDR3 DNA sequence: TGCAGCGCTTCTAATACAGGGGAGTACCAAGAGACCCAGTACTTC. This sequence encodes CSASNTGEYQETQYF.

The rearrangement uses TRBV5-1 and TRBJ2-5; unclear D gene. The CDR3 has 12 residues. Germline loops: CDR1 SGHRS, CDR2 YFSETQ. V lost 5 bases and J 4 bases, leaving 9 bases between the germline ends. The CDR3 DNA reads as TGCGCCAGCAGAAATTCGGCAGAGACCCAGTACTTC. Residues: CASRNSAETQYF.

CDR3 region: CASSFGTSVNIQYF. The CDR3 DNA is TGTGCCAGCAGTTTTGGGACTAGCGTAAACATTCAGTACTTC. The chain links TRBV28 to TRBJ2-4; 10 bases align to TRBD2. CDR1 is MDHEN, CDR2 SYDVKM, per germline. J lost 6 bases, V lost 3 bases, and 2 bases had no gene match. CDR3 size: 14 residues.

As to this clone: Because the CDR3's place on the DNA is in doubt, the DNA is left out and the CDR3 is given as listed by TCRdb. The CDR3 reads CASTSGQTYEQYF. The V call is TRBV19, the J call TRBJ2-7. The CDR3 numbers 13 amino acids, ends counted. Germline CDR1 and CDR2: LNHDA and SQIVND (reference sequence).

Only one count was recorded for this clone. This rearrangement joins TRBV11-3 to TRBJ2-7; D is perhaps TRBD2 (5 bases). V was clipped by 5 bases and J by 3 bases, with 23 bases between them. The CDR3 contains 17 residues. Germline V gene sequence: CDR1 SGHNT, CDR2 YENEEA. Here the CDR3 reads CASSPSPPAVRDYEQYF. CDR3 sequence (DNA): TGTGCCAGCAGCCCTAGCCCACCTGCCGTTCGAGACTACGAGCAGTACTTC.

The chain employs TRBV28 and TRBJ1-1; D gene uncertain. The V gene lost 2 bases and the J gene lost 1 base, with 5 bases spanning the gap. This CDR3 is 13 amino acids long. Germline V lookup: CDR1 MDHEN, CDR2 SYDVKM. The CDR3 here is CASSLPGNTEAFF. The CDR3 coding sequence is TGTGCCAGCAGTTTACCAGGGAACACTGAAGCTTTCTTT.

This clone was counted once. The rearrangement uses TRBV2 and TRBJ2-6, with 11 bases fitting TRBD1. This CDR3 has 17 residues. CDR1 SNHLY and CDR2 FYNNEI come from the germline V gene. V trimming: 6 bases; J trimming: 1 base; junction bases outside the gene matches: 5. The CDR3 DNA follows: TGTGCCAGCAGGCGGGACAGGGGGAAGTCTGGGGCCAACGTCCTGACTTTC. Its translation: CASRRDRGKSGANVLTF. The variable domain in full, completed from reference TRBV2 and TRBJ2-6, reads EPEVTQTPSHQVTQMGQEVILRCVPISNHLYFYWYRQILGQKVEFLVSFYNNEISEKSEIFDDQFSVERPDGSNFTLKIRSTKLEDSAMYFCASRRDRGKSGANVLTFGAGSRLTVL.

The chain combines TRBV5-1 with TRBJ1-2; no definite D call. The germline V and J ends were trimmed by 2 bases and 8 bases, with 19 bases remaining between them. The CDR3 is 15 amino acids. CDR1 is SGHRS, CDR2 YFSETQ, per germline. The CDR3 sequence is CASSLVDHSSDGYTF. The CDR3 DNA is TGCGCCAGCAGCTTAGTAGACCATTCCTCCGACGGCTACACCTTC.

The chain is built from TRBV29-1 and TRBJ1-1, with a tentative D call TRBD1 (6 bases). The germline V gene encodes CDR1 SQVTM and CDR2 ANQGSEA. The CDR3 covers 13 residues. Trimming shortened V by 6 bases and J by 7 bases, and 18 bases separated the two germline ends. CDR3 coding DNA: TGCAGCGTGGCTCCCCGACAGGTAGATGAAGCTTTCTTT. Its protein product is CSVAPRQVDEAFF.

In DNA, the CDR3 is TGTGCCAGTAATACAGGACCCGTCTCTGGAAACACCATATATTTT. Residues: CASNTGPVSGNTIYF. This chain connects TRBV19 to TRBJ1-3, with D perhaps matching TRBD1 (5 bases). Trimming removed 7 bases from V and 0 bases from J, with 13 bases in between. The germline V gene has CDR1 LNHDA and CDR2 SQIVND (reference sequence). The CDR3 consists of 15 residues. The entire variable domain, with the rest obtained from reference TRBV19 and TRBJ1-3, is as follows: DGGITQSPKYLFRKEGQNVTLSCEQNLNHDAMYWYRQDPGQGLRLIYYSQIVNDFQKGDIAEGYSVSREKKESFPLTVTSAQKNPTAFYLCASNTGPVSGNTIYFGEGSWLTVV.

This chain links TRBV15 with TRBJ2-2, with a weak D call TRBD1 (6 bases). The CDR3 runs to 17 residues. V was trimmed by 0 bases and J by 4 bases, leaving 15 bases between them. Germline lookup yields CDR1 LNHNV and CDR2 YYDKDF (reference sequence). In nucleotides, the CDR3 is TGTGCCACCAGCAGAGATTCCATGGGGGCTCTCACCGGGGAGCTGTTTTTT. Its protein product is CATSRDSMGALTGELFF.

As for this clone: A junction boundary mismatches the germline segment, possibly from a read error. The chain has TRBV11-2 and TRBJ2-2, with a tentative D call TRBD1 (5 bases). The germline CDR1 and CDR2 sequences are SGHAT and FQNNGV. The CDR3 covers 16 residues. CDR3 nucleotide sequence: TGTGCCAGCAGTTTAGGGTCCAGGGTGAACACCGGGGAGCTGTTTTTT. Protein sequence: CASSLGSRVNTGELFF.

The rearrangement uses TRBV9 and TRBJ2-2; 9 nucleotides match TRBD2. The V gene end was trimmed by 3 bases and the J gene end by 5 bases; junction bases not matched to a gene: 5. Looked up from germline, CDR1 is SGDLS and CDR2 is YYNGEE. This CDR3 is 15 amino acids long. The DNA of the CDR3 is TGTGCCAGCAGCGCTAGCGGGGTGGGAACCGGGGAGCTGTTTTTT. As protein: CASSASGVGTGELFF.

The chain combines TRBV7-9 with TRBJ2-1, with D unclear. The CDR3 spans 14 residues. V lost 8 bases to trimming and J lost 2 bases, with 13 bases between them. Germline loops: CDR1 SEHNR, CDR2 FQNEAQ (reference sequence). The CDR3 nucleotides read TGTGCCAGCCTATCCCAGCCCCCCTACAATGAGCAGTTCTTC. Translated: CASLSQPPYNEQFF.

V gene TRBV30 combines with J gene TRBJ2-3; TRBD1 might be the D (5 bases). V lost 3 bases and J lost 2, with 12 bases in between. The CDR3 covers 14 residues. CDR1 and CDR2 (germline): GTSNPN, SVGIG (reference sequence). The CDR3 spells CAWRWGPHTDTQYF. Here the CDR3 DNA reads TGTGCCTGGAGGTGGGGCCCCCACACAGATACGCAGTATTTT.

The chain combines TRBV6-6 with TRBJ1-5; 8 nucleotides match TRBD1. Germline CDR1 and CDR2: MNHNY and SVGAGI (reference sequence). This CDR3 contains 14 residues. The V segment lost 6 bases and the J segment 4 bases; nucleotides outside the gene matches: 5. This chain's CDR3 is CASSLTGGNQPQHF. In DNA form, the CDR3 reads TGTGCCAGCAGCCTAACAGGGGGGAATCAGCCCCAGCATTTT.

This clone was seen only once. This chain joins TRBV19 and TRBJ1-3, with D possibly matching TRBD1 (6 bases). Germline V lookup: CDR1 LNHDA, CDR2 SQIVND (reference sequence). This CDR3 region has 16 residues. Trimming removed 5 bases at V and 0 bases at J, with 14 bases between. The CDR3 sequence is CASSSETGISGNTIYF. The CDR3 coding sequence is TGTGCCAGTAGTTCTGAGACAGGAATCTCTGGAAACACCATATATTTT. Looking up the rest from reference TRBV19 and TRBJ1-3 gives the full variable domain: DGGITQSPKYLFRKEGQNVTLSCEQNLNHDAMYWYRQDPGQGLRLIYYSQIVNDFQKGDIAEGYSVSREKKESFPLTVTSAQKNPTAFYLCASSSETGISGNTIYFGEGSWLTVV.

V gene TRBV28 combines with J gene TRBJ1-5, with no clear D. Germline CDR1 reads MDHEN; CDR2 reads SYDVKM. The CDR3 runs 11 residues. Trimming removed 6 bases from V and 9 bases from J, with 9 bases in between. The CDR3 bases are TGTGCCAGCAGCCCCCACGGGCCCCAGCATTTT. Its protein product is CASSPHGPQHF.

V is TRBV5-1 and J is TRBJ2-1; D gene unclear. The CDR3 extends over 15 amino acids. The germline V and J ends were trimmed by 1 base and 0 bases, with 8 bases remaining between them. Looked up from germline, CDR1 is SGHRS and CDR2 is YFSETQ. CDR3 sequence reads: CASSLSRSSYNEQFF. The CDR3 bases are TGCGCCAGCAGCTTGTCCAGGAGCTCCTACAATGAGCAGTTCTTC.

The V call is TRBV5-4, the J call TRBJ2-5; the D gene is possibly TRBD1 (6 bases). In germline, CDR1 is SGHNT, CDR2 YYREEE (reference sequence). The length of the CDR3 is 16 residues. V lost 1 base, J lost 4 bases, and 17 bases lay in between. In nucleotides, the CDR3 is TGTGCCAGCAGCTTGAACGTCAGGGGATTGGGAGAGACCCAGTACTTC. Protein: CASSLNVRGLGETQYF.

The V gene is TRBV19, the J gene TRBJ1-5, with no clear D. V gave up 3 bases and J gave up 3 bases, with 12 bases separating them. The CDR3 runs to 15 residues. Germline CDR1 LNHDA, CDR2 SQIVND (reference sequence). CDR3 protein: CASSIGTQTNQPQHF. CDR3 sequence (DNA): TGTGCCAGTAGTATCGGAACACAAACCAATCAGCCCCAGCATTTT.

The J gene is TRBJ2-2, the V gene TRBV28, with 7 bases fitting TRBD1. With V trimmed by 4 bases and J by 1 base, 6 bases remained unmatched. Germline V gene data show CDR1 as MDHEN and CDR2 as SYDVKM. There are 16 residues in the CDR3. Written as DNA, the CDR3 is TGTGCCAGCAGTTACCGCCGGGACAGGAACACCGGGGAGCTGTTTTTT. It encodes CASSYRRDRNTGELFF. Using reference TRBV28 and TRBJ2-2 for the parts outside the CDR3, the full variable domain is DVKVTQSSRYLVKRTGEKVFLECVQDMDHENMFWYRQDPGLGLRLIYFSYDVKMKEKGDIPEGYSVSREKKERFSLILESASTNQTSMYLCASSYRRDRNTGELFFGEGSRLTVL.

The genes are TRBV4-2 and TRBJ2-7; D not resolved. The length of the CDR3 is 16 residues. CDR1 and CDR2 from the germline V gene are LGHNA and YNFKEQ. Trimming stripped 0 bases from V and 2 bases from J, with 14 bases between. The CDR3 coding sequence is TGTGCCAGCAGCCAAGATATTCCGACCTCGACCTACGAGCAGTACTTC. It translates to CASSQDIPTSTYEQYF.